The 14 T cell receptor beta chains reported below all come from one sample, sequenced in a study of neoadjuvant nivolumab and ipilimumab in lung cancer. Generated by immunoSEQ multiplex PCR, the TCRdb table keeps only in-frame clones and is missing some. Of more than 10,000 clones in the sample, around 70% were seen once. The source material was peripheral blood, sampled after neoadjuvant nivolumab, alone or with ipilimumab, at or shortly before surgery. These receptors originate from an adult with non-small cell lung cancer.

As regards this clone: Other DNA sequences of this sample code for an identical CDR3. CDR3 nucleotides: TGTGCCTGGAGCACTGGACAGGACTATGGCTACACCTTC. It specifies CAWSTGQDYGYTF. The V and J genes are TRBV30 and TRBJ1-2, with 7 nucleotides matching TRBD1. This CDR3 is built from 13 residues. CDR1 GTSNPN and CDR2 SVGIG come from the germline V gene (reference sequence). V lost 3 bases and J lost 3; bases outside the gene matches: 4. The full variable domain, completed using reference TRBV30 and TRBJ1-2, is SQTIHQWPATLVQPVGSPLSLECTVEGTSNPNLYWYRQAAGRGLQLLFYSVGIGQISSEVPQNLSASRPQDRQFILSSKKLLLSDSGFYLCAWSTGQDYGYTFGSGTRLTVV.

The V gene is TRBV7-9, the J gene TRBJ2-5; TRBD1 is a possible D gene (5 bases). Germline lookup yields CDR1 SEHNR and CDR2 FQNEAQ (reference sequence). Trimming cost V 3 bases and J 3 bases, with 11 bases left between them. The CDR3 covers 14 residues. The CDR3 here is CASSFFDSEETQYF. CDR3 nucleotides: TGTGCCAGCAGCTTTTTTGACAGCGAAGAGACCCAGTACTTC.

The table lists this clone with a few counts. V gene TRBV5-4 combines with J gene TRBJ1-1; possible D gene TRBD1, 5 bases. The CDR3 contains 15 residues. Germline V lookup: CDR1 SGHNT, CDR2 YYREEE (reference sequence). The germline V and J ends were trimmed by 4 bases and 0 bases, with 13 bases remaining between them. The CDR3 here is CASSPVGGMNTEAFF. For the CDR3, the DNA is TGTGCCAGCAGCCCGGTTGGGGGTATGAACACTGAAGCTTTCTTT.

This clone was seen a few times. J is TRBJ2-1 and V is TRBV14; D ambiguous. This CDR3 has 14 residues. Germline CDR1 is SGHDN and CDR2 is FVKESK. Trimming removed 3 bases at V and 5 bases at J, with 11 bases between. The CDR3 region is CASSQPEWDNEQFF. The CDR3 DNA is TGTGCCAGCAGCCAGCCGGAGTGGGACAATGAGCAGTTCTTC. The full variable domain, rest sourced from reference TRBV14 and TRBJ2-1, is EAGVTQFPSHSVIEKGQTVTLRCDPISGHDNLYWYRRVMGKEIKFLLHFVKESKQDESGMPNNRFLAERTGGTYSTLKVQPAELEDSGVYFCASSQPEWDNEQFFGPGTRLTVL.

V usage is TRBV7-9 and J usage is TRBJ2-3; TRBD2 might be the D (5 bases). CDR3 size: 13 residues. Between the trimmed V and J ends, which lost 5 bases and 3 bases, there was a span of 9 bases. CDR1 SEHNR and CDR2 FQNEAQ come from the germline V gene (reference sequence). This CDR3 is CASSLRLTDTQYF. Written as DNA, the CDR3 is TGTGCCAGCAGCCTCAGACTAACAGATACGCAGTATTTT.

V is TRBV4-3 and J is TRBJ2-5; maybe TRBD1 (6 bases). This CDR3 is 15 amino acids long. Trimming pared 0 bases from V and 1 base from J, leaving 9 bases between. Germline V gene sequence: CDR1 LGHNA, CDR2 YSLEER. This chain's CDR3 is CASSQDVDSQETQYF. In nucleotides, the CDR3 is TGCGCCAGCAGCCAAGATGTGGACAGCCAAGAGACCCAGTACTTC.

The chain joins TRBV5-1 to TRBJ2-7; TRBD1 matches 7 bases. Trimming cost V 4 bases and J 2 bases; bases outside gene matches: 9. Germline lookup yields CDR1 SGHRS and CDR2 YFSETQ. CDR3 length equals 15 residues. CDR3 sequence (DNA): TGCGCCAGCAGCCCCCTACCGGGACAGCCCTACGAGCAGTACTTC. It translates to CASSPLPGQPYEQYF.

V is TRBV30 and J is TRBJ2-7; D possibly corresponds to TRBD2 (6 bases). The germline V gene has CDR1 GTSNPN and CDR2 SVGIG (reference sequence). V shed 2 bases and J shed 3 bases, with 8 bases lying between them. The CDR3 is 12 residues long. CDR3 in DNA: TGTGCCTGGAGTCGGGGGAACTACGAGCAGTACTTC. Translation gives CAWSRGNYEQYF.

This clone turned up a few times. V is TRBV11-3 and J is TRBJ2-7; 10 positions match TRBD1. Looked up from germline, CDR1 is SGHNT and CDR2 is YENEEA. Trimming cost V 6 bases and J 1 base; bases outside gene matches: 6. CDR3 length equals 15 residues. DNA of the CDR3: TGTGCCAGCAGTGGAGGACAGGGGGTTTCCTACGAGCAGTACTTC. Its translation: CASSGGQGVSYEQYF.

CDR3 residues: CASSPQMGYEQYF. In DNA, the CDR3 is TGTGCCAGCAGCCCCCAGATGGGTTACGAGCAGTACTTC. The chain carries TRBV9 and TRBJ2-7; unclear D gene. Germline V gene data show CDR1 as SGDLS and CDR2 as YYNGEE. This CDR3 has 13 amino acids. The V and J ends lost 4 bases and 4 bases respectively, with 12 bases between them.

Details on this clone: Distinct nucleotide sequences in the sample also encode this CDR3. The rearrangement uses TRBV18 and TRBJ2-5, with D possibly being TRBD2 (6 bases). V gave up 0 bases and J gave up 5 bases, with 7 bases separating them. The CDR3 consists of 13 residues. Looked up from germline, CDR1 is KGHSH and CDR2 is LQKENI. CDR3 loop: CASSPPTRETQYF. The CDR3 nucleotides read TGTGCCAGCTCACCACCGACTAGGGAGACCCAGTACTTC. The variable domain in full, with the rest retrieved from reference TRBV18 and TRBJ2-5, is NAGVMQNPRHLVRRRGQEARLRCSPMKGHSHVYWYRQLPEEGLKFMVYLQKENIIDESGMPKERFSAEFPKEGPSILRIQQVVRGDSAAYFCASSPPTRETQYFGPGTRLLVL.

This clone was seen only a few times. The chain uses TRBV29-1 and TRBJ2-7; 10 bases fit TRBD1. This CDR3 spans 13 amino acids. V lost 5 bases and J lost 7; bases outside the gene matches: 8. Germline V gene data show CDR1 as SQVTM and CDR2 as ANQGSEA. The CDR3 reads CSVLRQGAGEQYF. DNA for the CDR3: TGCAGCGTTCTGAGACAGGGGGCGGGGGAGCAGTACTTC.

The chain combines TRBV6-5 with TRBJ1-1, with TRBD1 identical over 9 bases. V lost 7 bases, J lost 4 bases, and 10 bases stayed unmatched. Germline V lookup: CDR1 MNHEY, CDR2 SVGAGI. This CDR3 has 15 amino acids. The CDR3, as DNA: TGTGCCAGCATTAAACAGGGGGCGCAAGGCACTGAAGCTTTCTTT. Translated, it gives CASIKQGAQGTEAFF.

The CDR3 region has the DNA TGCAGCGTTGCAAACAGGGGCGGCGAGCAGTACTTC. Amino acid sequence: CSVANRGGEQYF. The V call is TRBV29-1, the J call TRBJ2-7; 7 positions agree with TRBD1. V gave up 4 bases and J gave up 6 bases; unmatched junction bases: 6. CDR3 length: 12 residues. Germline loops: CDR1 SQVTM, CDR2 ANQGSEA.